Given below is one T cell receptor (beta chain) in context. The CDR3 sequence is 15 residues long. From germline, CDR1 is LGHDT and CDR2 YNNKEL (reference sequence). V was pared by 1 base and J by 7 bases, with 11 bases between. This sample is drawn from a study of blood T cell repertoires in COVID-19. Original processing notes: Using reference gene primer amplification, nucleated cell counts were estimated. Sequencing used immunoSEQ multiplex PCR; TCRdb keeps in-frame clones, though not all of them. The V and J calls and clone size come from that table; D and trimming were worked out from the DNA. The sample includes around 330,000 clones, about 89% of them seen just once.

The V call is TRBV3-1 (or the pseudogene TRBV3-2), the J call TRBJ1-6; weak D call: TRBD1 (6 bases). Input material: PBMCs or T cells enriched from blood (not recorded which). The sequence came from a man in his 60s who had recovered from COVID-19. CDR3: CASSQVGQGNSPLHF. CDR3 DNA sequence: TGTGCCAGCAGCCAAGTCGGGCAGGGGAATTCACCCCTCCACTTT.